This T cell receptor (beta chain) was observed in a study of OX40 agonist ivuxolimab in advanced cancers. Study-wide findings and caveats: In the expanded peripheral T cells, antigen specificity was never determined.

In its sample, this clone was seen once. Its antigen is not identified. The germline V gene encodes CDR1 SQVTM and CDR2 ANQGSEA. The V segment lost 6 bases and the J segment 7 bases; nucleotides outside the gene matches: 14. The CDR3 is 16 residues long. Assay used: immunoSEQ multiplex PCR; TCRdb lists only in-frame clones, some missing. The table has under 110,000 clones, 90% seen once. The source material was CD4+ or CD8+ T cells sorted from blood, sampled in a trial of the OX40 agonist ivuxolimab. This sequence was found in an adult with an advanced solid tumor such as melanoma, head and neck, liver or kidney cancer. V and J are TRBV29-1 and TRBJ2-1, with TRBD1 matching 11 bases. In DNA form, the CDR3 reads TGCAGCGTGGATGCTACGGGACAGGGGGGTTTGAATGAGCAGTTCTTC. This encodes CSVDATGQGGLNEQFF.